A selection of T cell receptor beta chains follows, all from one sample in a study of long-term antiretroviral therapy in people with HIV. Libraries were prepared by immunoSEQ multiplex PCR; TCRdb keeps only in-frame clonotypes and omits some of them. Seen here are tens of thousands of clones, roughly four fifths observed once, and the top ten hold around 24%. The sample here was unsorted PBMCs, taken 0.4 years after starting antiretroviral therapy. These receptors were obtained from a man aged 45-60 years with HIV. The CDR3 runs from the conserved cysteine through the conserved F or W. Each record gives: V gene, clone size, J gene, D gene, CDR3 DNA, CDR3 protein. The D gene is left open where the match is weak. The size entry is marked missing in some rows and otherwise reads once, few, many or a size class.

TRBV6-5,few,TRBJ1-1,.,TGTGCCAGCAGTTACTCCGGGGGTGGCACTGAAGCTTTCTTT,CASSYSGGGTEAFF
TRBV2,.,TRBJ2-1,.,TGTGCCAGCAGTGAAGTGGGGTCAGGGGAGGTAGATGAGCAGTTCTTC,CASSEVGSGEVDEQFF
TRBV6-5,.,TRBJ1-6,TRBD1,TGTGCCAGCAGTATGCCGGGACAGGGGAATTCACCCCTCCACTTT,CASSMPGQGNSPLHF
TRBV27,.,TRBJ1-5,TRBD1,TGTGCCAGCAGTGGTACGGGACAGGGGGTGGTTGGCAATCAGCCCCAGCATTTT,CASSGTGQGVVGNQPQHF
TRBV9,.,TRBJ2-3,.,TGTGCCAGCAGCGTAGGGGGACACCTCACAGATACGCAGTATTTT,CASSVGGHLTDTQYF
TRBV9,once,TRBJ2-3,.,TGTGCCAGCAGCGTAAACGCGGGCGAGGGCACAGATACGCAGTATTTT,CASSVNAGEGTDTQYF
TRBV11-3,.,TRBJ2-2,TRBD1,TGTGCCAGCAGCTTAGATCACGCCGGAACCCCCGGACAGGGGACCGGGGAGCTGTTTTTT,CASSLDHAGTPGQGTGELFF
TRBV4-3,.,TRBJ2-4,.,TGCGCCAGCAGCCAAGGGCTAATGATCGGGGAAAACATTCAGTACTTC,CASSQGLMIGENIQYF
TRBV28,.,TRBJ2-5,TRBD2,TGTGCCAGCAGCCACGGGGGGGGGCCCGAAGAGACCCAGTACTTC,CASSHGGGPEETQYF
TRBV19,.,TRBJ1-1,.,TGTGCCACTATAGGGAGGGGCATAGGCACTGAAGCTTTCTTT,CATIGRGIGTEAFF
TRBV27,once,TRBJ2-7,TRBD1,TGTGCCAGCAGTTCCTACCTGACAGGGGCGCAGTACTTC,CASSSYLTGAQYF
TRBV6-5,.,TRBJ2-1,.,TGTGCCAGCAGTTCGGCGGGCAGCTACAATGAGCAGTTCTTC,CASSSAGSYNEQFF
TRBV30,once,TRBJ2-7,TRBD2,TGTGCCTGGAGTGTCTCAGCGGGGCGGTACGAGCAGTACTTC,CAWSVSAGRYEQYF
TRBV30,.,TRBJ1-1,.,TGTGCCTGGAGTGTCGAGCGTATCGGGGGTGAAGCTTTCTTT,CAWSVERIGGEAFF
TRBV7-7,.,TRBJ2-2,TRBD2,TGTGCTAGCAGCTTGGGGGTGGCTAGCGGCACCGGGGAGCTGTTTTTT,CASSLGVASGTGELFF
TRBV19,.,TRBJ1-3,.,TGTGCCAGTAGTATAGGTCGGAGCTACTCTGGAAACACCATATATTTT,CASSIGRSYSGNTIYF
TRBV9,.,TRBJ2-7,TRBD1,TGTGCCAGCAGCTCAGGTGGACAGGGTGTGTACGAGCAGTACTTC,CASSSGGQGVYEQYF
TRBV5-4,once,TRBJ1-1,.,TGTGCCAGCAGCTCGAGACCGCAGAGGGACACTGAAGCTTTCTTT,CASSSRPQRDTEAFF
TRBV28,.,TRBJ2-1,.,TGTGCCAGCAGTCAGGGCCGTTACTACAATGAGCAGTTCTTC,CASSQGRYYNEQFF
TRBV6-5,.,TRBJ1-1,TRBD1,TGTGCCAGCAGTTACTCACAGGGGGGAACTGAAGCTTTCTTT,CASSYSQGGTEAFF
TRBV7-7,.,TRBJ2-1,TRBD1,TGTGCTAGCAGCTTAGCACAGGGGGCCCGGTACAATGAGCAGTTCTTC,CASSLAQGARYNEQFF
TRBV9,.,TRBJ1-1,TRBD1,TGTGCCAGCAGCGCAGTACTCCCGGGACTCCCGGGACAGGGAAAATCTGAAGCTTTCTTT,CASSAVLPGLPGQGKSEAFF
TRBV18,.,TRBJ1-1,.,TGTGCCAGCTCACCCCCGTTCAAGAGGGACACTGAAGCTTTCTTT,CASSPPFKRDTEAFF
TRBV5-1,.,TRBJ1-6,TRBD1,TGCGCCAGCAGCTTAAACAGGGGGCTAGGTAATTCACCCCTCCACTTT,CASSLNRGLGNSPLHF
TRBV6-5,.,TRBJ1-4,.,TGTGCCAGCAGTAAAGGGCTTATAGGCGAAAAACTGTTTTTT,CASSKGLIGEKLFF
TRBV6-6,.,TRBJ1-3,.,TGTGCCAGCAGTTACCCCGACGGGAGAAACACCATATATTTT,CASSYPDGRNTIYF
TRBV27,.,TRBJ1-5,.,TGTGCCAGCAGTCCCGGGGGGGGGCTGAATCAGCCCCAGCATTTT,CASSPGGGLNQPQHF
TRBV5-1,.,TRBJ1-1,TRBD1,TGCGCCAGCAGCTGGGAGGGACAGTGGAACACTGAAGCTTTCTTT,CASSWEGQWNTEAFF
TRBV10-3,.,TRBJ2-7,.,TGTGCCATCAGTGGGGGTGGGGAGCAGTACTTC,CAISGGGEQYF
TRBV4-1,.,TRBJ1-3,.,TGCGCCAGCAGCCAAGATAACAGAATCTCTGGAAACACCATATATTTT,CASSQDNRISGNTIYF
TRBV19,.,TRBJ1-1,.,TGTGCCAGTAGTATCCCCGGATCCGGGGGTGAAGCTTTCTTT,CASSIPGSGGEAFF
TRBV7-6,.,TRBJ2-2,.,TGTGCCAGCAGCTTAATGGCCAGGGCGAACACCGGGGAGCTGTTTTTT,CASSLMARANTGELFF
TRBV7-3,.,TRBJ2-2,.,TGTGCCAGCAGAAGGGAGAACACCGGGGAGCTGTTTTTT,CASRRENTGELFF
TRBV2,.,TRBJ1-2,TRBD1,TGTGCCAGCAGTGAACCCGGGACAGTTTATGGCTACACCTTC,CASSEPGTVYGYTF
TRBV6-5,few,TRBJ1-1,.,TGTGCCAGCAGTTACGGTGCGGGGACTGAAGCTTTCTTT,CASSYGAGTEAFF
TRBV9,.,TRBJ2-2,TRBD1,TGTGCCAGCAGCGTAGAGACAGGGTCGCCGACCGGGGAGCTGTTTTTT,CASSVETGSPTGELFF
TRBV30,.,TRBJ2-7,.,TGTGCCTGGACCCGGGATAGAGGCGAGCAGTACTTC,CAWTRDRGEQYF
TRBV5-4,.,TRBJ2-7,.,TGTGCCAGCAGCTTGCAGGCTAGCAGCTCCTACGAGCAGTACTTC,CASSLQASSSYEQYF
TRBV11-1,.,TRBJ2-1,TRBD2,TGTGCCAGCAGCAATCGACTAGCGGGGGGCCACAATGAGCAGTTCTTC,CASSNRLAGGHNEQFF
TRBV18,.,TRBJ1-1,.,TGTGCCAGCTCACCACCGTTGAGGGACCTGAACACTGAAGCTTTCTTT,CASSPPLRDLNTEAFF
TRBV5-1,.,TRBJ1-6,.,TGCGCCAGCAGCTTAACCCCCACGGGGACGGCGCATTCACCCCTCCACTTT,CASSLTPTGTAHSPLHF
TRBV6-1,.,TRBJ2-4,.,TGTGCCAGCAGTGAACCCCAGGGAAACATTCAGTACTTC,CASSEPQGNIQYF
TRBV20-1,once,TRBJ1-2,.,TGCAGTGTCCGGGCGGGCTATGGCTACACCTTC,CSVRAGYGYTF
TRBV5-6,.,TRBJ2-7,TRBD1,TGTGCCAGCAGCTTGTTAACGGGACAGCTCTCCTACGAGCAGTACTTC,CASSLLTGQLSYEQYF
TRBV20-1,few,TRBJ1-2,.,TGCAGTGCTAGGAGGCAGGGGGGCTACACCTTC,CSARRQGGYTF
TRBV12-5,once,TRBJ2-1,.,TGTGCTAGTGGTATGACTCGGACGTCTAGCTCCTACAATGAGCAGTTCTTC,CASGMTRTSSSYNEQFF
TRBV7-2,.,TRBJ1-5,TRBD1,TGTGCCAGCAGCTTAGGCGGACAGGGAGGTCAGCCCCAGCATTTT,CASSLGGQGGQPQHF
TRBV14,.,TRBJ2-7,TRBD2,TGTGCCAGCAGCCGGAGCGGGGCCAACTCCTACGAGCAGTACTTC,CASSRSGANSYEQYF
TRBV5-1,.,TRBJ1-1,TRBD1,TGCGCCAGCAGCCCTCAGGGGGGGAACACTGAAGCTTTCTTT,CASSPQGGNTEAFF
TRBV19,.,TRBJ2-7,.,TGTGCCAGTAGTATAGTGGGCGGGTACGAGCAGTACTTC,CASSIVGGYEQYF
TRBV5-4,.,TRBJ2-7,.,TGTGCCAGCAGCTCACCCAGGGCTTTGGGCGACGAGCAGTACTTC,CASSSPRALGDEQYF
TRBV18,.,TRBJ2-6,.,TGTGCCAGCTCCCCGGGGACCCGCGGAGCTGCCAACGTCCTGACTTTC,CASSPGTRGAANVLTF
TRBV30,few,TRBJ1-1,.,TGTGCCTCGACTATCCTGAACACTGAAGCTTTCTTT,CASTILNTEAFF